The 17 T cell receptor beta chains presented below share a single source sample, sequenced in a study of blood T cell repertoires in COVID-19 (dated by TCRdb to 2018 to 2020). The library was made by the immunoSEQ multiplex PCR assay. Sourced from immuneACCESS, this table was stored by TCRdb with only in-frame sequences that have V and J called. A share of the clones is absent; for the studies checked, an unresolved V gene accounts for under half, and the remainder has no known explanation. In all, the sample holds 140,000 or so clones, and around 80% of those were seen once. The ten largest clones add up to 5% of the sample. Material: peripheral blood. These receptors were collected from a woman aged 45 to 65 with acute or convalescent COVID-19.

The chain carries TRBV3-1 (or the pseudogene TRBV3-2) and TRBJ2-1; D ambiguous. Trimming removed 1 base at V and 11 bases at J, with 9 bases between. The CDR3 spans 12 residues. The germline V gene has CDR1 LGHDT and CDR2 YNNKEL (reference sequence). CDR3 nucleotide sequence: TGTGCCAGCAGCCAAGTGTCAGTCCAGCAGTTCTTC. It specifies CASSQVSVQQFF.

This clone was counted once. The chain joins TRBV29-1 to TRBJ2-7; 7 bases match TRBD1. The CDR3 covers 12 residues. V trimming: 7 bases; J trimming: 0 bases; junction bases outside the gene matches: 3. Germline assignment: CDR1 SQVTM and CDR2 ANQGSEA. For the CDR3, the DNA is TGCAGCGCTTACAGGGGCTCCTACGAGCAGTACTTC. Encoded protein: CSAYRGSYEQYF.

This clone appeared many times. The gene calls are TRBV30 and TRBJ2-2, with 7 positions matching TRBD1. CDR1 and CDR2 (germline): GTSNPN, SVGIG (reference sequence). This CDR3 is 15 amino acids long. V gave up 4 bases and J gave up 11 bases; unmatched junction bases: 16. The CDR3 DNA is TGTGCCTGGATGAAAAAAGGACAGGCGGGTATCGAGCTGTTTTTT. Its protein is CAWMKKGQAGIELFF.

This sequence joins TRBV18 and TRBJ1-5; maybe TRBD1 (5 bases). The CDR3 consists of 17 residues. Trimming stripped 3 bases from V and 4 bases from J, with 19 bases between. Germline CDR1 and CDR2: KGHSH and LQKENI. CDR3 loop: CASSPLQGLQQNQPQHF. The CDR3 DNA reads as TGTGCCAGCTCACCCCTTCAGGGACTGCAGCAAAATCAGCCCCAGCATTTT.

The rearrangement links TRBV19 to TRBJ1-1; D may be TRBD1 (6 bases). The CDR3 has 13 residues. Trimming stripped 10 bases from V and 2 bases from J, with 14 bases between. CDR1 is LNHDA, CDR2 SQIVND, per germline (reference sequence). CDR3 sequence: CATRGAFNTEAFF. The CDR3, as DNA: TGTGCCACCCGGGGGGCGTTTAACACTGAAGCTTTCTTT.

About this clone: This specimen includes other DNA sequences encoding the same CDR3. The chain couples TRBV18 to TRBJ2-7, with D uncertain. Germline CDR1 and CDR2: KGHSH and LQKENI. The V end was cut by 2 bases, the J end by 2 bases, with 7 bases between. The CDR3 loop spans 13 amino acids. CDR3 amino acids: CASSPTEAYEQYF. DNA of the CDR3: TGTGCCAGCTCACCAACAGAAGCCTACGAGCAGTACTTC.

The chain joins TRBV2 to TRBJ2-1; TRBD2 agrees at 7 bases. The length of the CDR3 is 15 residues. The trim removed 9 bases at V and 5 bases at J, leaving 13 bases unmatched. Germline V gene data show CDR1 as SNHLY and CDR2 as FYNNEI. This chain's CDR3 is CASIPIAGRDNEQFF. Here the CDR3 DNA reads TGTGCCAGTATCCCGATTGCGGGGAGGGACAATGAGCAGTTCTTC.

This clone has a single count. Written as DNA, the CDR3 is TGTGCCAGCAGCCTCTTACAGACAGGAGTGAATGAAAAACTGTTTTTT. Translation: CASSLLQTGVNEKLFF. The gene calls are TRBV28 and TRBJ1-4; D possibly corresponds to TRBD1 (6 bases). CDR3 length: 16 residues. The V gene's germline CDR1 is MDHEN and CDR2 SYDVKM. V was pared by 6 bases and J by 5 bases, with 19 bases between.

The chain carries TRBV6-5 and TRBJ1-5, with 7 bases aligning to TRBD1. The ends lost 8 bases at V and 6 bases at J; junction bases unmatched: 7. There are 13 residues in the CDR3. CDR1 and CDR2 (germline): MNHEY, SVGAGI. CDR3 nucleotide sequence: TGTGCCAGCGCGACAGGGTATAGTCAGCCCCAGCATTTT. It specifies CASATGYSQPQHF.

The genes are TRBV2 and TRBJ1-2, with unresolved D. Germline values: CDR1 SNHLY, CDR2 FYNNEI. The CDR3 is 14 amino acids. V was clipped by 2 bases and J by 6 bases, with 13 bases between them. CDR3 protein: CASSELQVNDGYTF. The CDR3 DNA reads as TGTGCCAGCAGTGAACTCCAGGTCAACGATGGCTACACCTTC.

V is TRBV28 and J is TRBJ2-1; D possibly corresponds to TRBD1 (7 bases). The germline CDR1 and CDR2 sequences are MDHEN and SYDVKM. This CDR3 contains 18 residues. V was clipped by 4 bases and J by 0 bases, with 19 bases between them. As DNA, the CDR3 is TGTGCCAGCAGTTCTCAGGGGGGCACAGGTAGCTCCTACAATGAGCAGTTCTTC. It codes for CASSSQGGTGSSYNEQFF.

This clone was observed a single time. The chain combines TRBV18 with TRBJ1-3; D gene uncertain. The germline CDR1 and CDR2 sequences are KGHSH and LQKENI. This CDR3 region has 14 residues. V lost 3 bases, J lost 0 bases, and 6 bases lay in between. The CDR3 spells CASSPGDSGNTIYF. The DNA of the CDR3 is TGTGCCAGCTCACCGGGCGACTCTGGAAACACCATATATTTT.

The chain's CDR3 is CASSPSVYLDTQYF. In nucleotides, the CDR3 is TGTGCCAGCAGCCCTTCAGTATACCTAGATACGCAGTATTTT. The rearrangement joins TRBV7-6 to TRBJ2-3, with no clear D. Deletions cut 5 bases from V and 5 bases from J, with 14 bases between. CDR3 length: 14 amino acids. The germline CDR1 and CDR2 sequences are SGHVS and FNYEAQ. The full variable domain, with the rest looked up from reference TRBV7-6 and TRBJ2-3, is GAGVSQSPRYKVTKRGQDVALRCDPISGHVSLYWYRQALGQGPEFLTYFNYEAQQDKSGLPNDRFSAERPEGSISTLTIQRTEQRDSAMYRCASSPSVYLDTQYFGPGTRLTVL.

The chain links TRBV19 to TRBJ2-1; the D gene is possibly TRBD2 (6 bases). V lost 11 bases and J 0 bases, leaving 23 bases between the germline ends. The CDR3 covers 17 residues. Germline CDR1 reads LNHDA; CDR2 reads SQIVND (reference sequence). This CDR3 reads CASSIEGGLSSYNEQFF. CDR3 DNA: TGTGCCTCCTCCATTGAGGGAGGCCTAAGCTCCTACAATGAGCAGTTCTTC.

The CDR3 nucleotides read TGTGCCTGGGAAGCCGGGAGCCCTTACGAGCAGTACTTC. The encoded protein is CAWEAGSPYEQYF. The chain employs TRBV30 and TRBJ2-7, with a possible D match to TRBD2 (6 bases). CDR1 is GTSNPN and CDR2 is SVGIG in the germline V gene (reference sequence). The CDR3 consists of 13 residues. V was trimmed by 5 bases and J by 4 bases, leaving 15 bases between them.

The V and J genes are TRBV24-1 and TRBJ1-2, with 11 bases matching TRBD1. Germline V CDR1 and CDR2: KGHDR, SFDVKD. The CDR3 is 17 amino acids. The J segment lost 8 bases and the V segment lost 6 bases, leaving 16 bases of the junction unmatched. CDR3 sequence: CATSTPRDRGSFAGYTF. The CDR3 nucleotides are TGTGCCACCAGTACCCCCCGGGACAGGGGGAGTTTCGCGGGCTACACCTTC.

This clone appeared once. V is TRBV2 and J is TRBJ2-3; D is perhaps TRBD2 (6 bases). Germline V gene data show CDR1 as SNHLY and CDR2 as FYNNEI. The CDR3 is 15 residues long. V was trimmed by 5 bases and J by 5 bases, leaving 17 bases between them. The CDR3 loop is CASSPWGLPIDTQYF. CDR3 nucleotide sequence: TGTGCCAGCAGTCCTTGGGGACTCCCGATAGATACGCAGTATTTT.